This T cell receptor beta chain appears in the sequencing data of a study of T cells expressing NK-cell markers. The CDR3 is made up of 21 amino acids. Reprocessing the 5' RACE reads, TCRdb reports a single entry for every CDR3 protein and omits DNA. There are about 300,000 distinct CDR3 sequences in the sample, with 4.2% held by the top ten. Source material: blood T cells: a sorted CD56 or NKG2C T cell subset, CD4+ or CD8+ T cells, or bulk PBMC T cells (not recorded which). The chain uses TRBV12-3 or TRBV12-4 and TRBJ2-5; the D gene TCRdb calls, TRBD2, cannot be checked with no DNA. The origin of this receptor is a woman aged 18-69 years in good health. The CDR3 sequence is CASSLRPRWLDSLGAQETQYF.